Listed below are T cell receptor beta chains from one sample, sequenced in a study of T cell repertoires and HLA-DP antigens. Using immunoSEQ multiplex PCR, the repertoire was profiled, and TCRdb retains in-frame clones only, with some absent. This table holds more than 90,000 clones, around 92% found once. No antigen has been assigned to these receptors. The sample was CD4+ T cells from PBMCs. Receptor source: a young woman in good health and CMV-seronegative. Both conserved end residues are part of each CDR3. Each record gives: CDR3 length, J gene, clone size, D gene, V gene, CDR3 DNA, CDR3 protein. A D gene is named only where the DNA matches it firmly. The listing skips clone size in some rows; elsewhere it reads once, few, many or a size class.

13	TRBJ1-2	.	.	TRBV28	TGTGCCAGCAGCTATGACCCGCCCTATGGCTACACCTTC	CASSYDPPYGYTF
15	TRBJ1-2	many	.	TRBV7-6	TGTGCCAGCAGCCCGGGACCGGCCTTCGACTATGGCTACACCTTC	CASSPGPAFDYGYTF
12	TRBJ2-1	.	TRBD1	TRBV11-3	TGTGCCAGCAGCTTACGACAGGGAAAGCAGTTCTTC	CASSLRQGKQFF
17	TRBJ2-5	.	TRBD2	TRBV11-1	TGTGCCAGCAGCTTATTGGCGGGGGGATCATACCAAGAGACCCAGTACTTC	CASSLLAGGSYQETQYF
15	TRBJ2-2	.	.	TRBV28	TGTGCCAGCAGCCCTCAGGGGTCGGGCACCGGGGAGCTGTTTTTT	CASSPQGSGTGELFF
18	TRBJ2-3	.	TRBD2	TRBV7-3	TGTGCCAGCAGCTTAGCCCGGACTAGCGGGGGGAAGACAGATACGCAGTATTTT	CASSLARTSGGKTDTQYF
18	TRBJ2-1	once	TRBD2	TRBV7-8	TGTGCCAGCAGCTTAGTAGGTAGCGGGAGGGCCGGGTACAATGAGCAGTTCTTC	CASSLVGSGRAGYNEQFF
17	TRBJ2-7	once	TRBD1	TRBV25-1	TGTGCCAGCAGTGAATCAAGGGGCACAGGGGTGGCCCACGAGCAGTACTTC	CASSESRGTGVAHEQYF
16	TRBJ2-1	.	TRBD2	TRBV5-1	TGCGCCAGCAGCTTGGAGGGACTAGCCGGACCAAGTGAGCAGTTCTTC	CASSLEGLAGPSEQFF
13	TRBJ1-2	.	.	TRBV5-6	TGTGCCAGCAGCTTGGTCCAGCCGGGGGGCTACACCTTC	CASSLVQPGGYTF
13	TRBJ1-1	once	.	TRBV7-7	TGTGCTAGCAGCTTAGGAGGGGACACTGAAGCTTTCTTT	CASSLGGDTEAFF
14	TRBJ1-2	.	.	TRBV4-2	TGTGCCAGCAGCGGTTCAGGGTTTAACTATGGCTACACCTTC	CASSGSGFNYGYTF
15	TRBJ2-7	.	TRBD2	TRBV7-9	TGTGCCAGCAGCTGGACTAGCGGAAGCTCCTACGAGCAGTACTTC	CASSWTSGSSYEQYF
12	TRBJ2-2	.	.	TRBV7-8	TGTGCCAGCAGCCTTGGAACCGGGGAGCTGTTTTTT	CASSLGTGELFF
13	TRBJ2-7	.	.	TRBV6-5	TGTGTCGTTGGTGGGGGGAGCTCCTACGAGCAGTACTTC	CVVGGGSSYEQYF
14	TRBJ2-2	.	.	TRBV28	TGTGCCGCCCTATCGGACAGAGAAACCGGGGAGCTGTTTTTT	CAALSDRETGELFF
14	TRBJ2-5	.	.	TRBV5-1	TGCGCCAGCAGCTTGGGAGGGGCGGAGGAGACCCAGTACTTC	CASSLGGAEETQYF
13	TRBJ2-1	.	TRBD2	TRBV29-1	TGCAGCGTTCGGGGACTAGCGCACAATGAGCAGTTCTTC	CSVRGLAHNEQFF
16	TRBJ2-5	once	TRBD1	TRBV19	TGTGCCAGTACCCATAACTCAGGGGGCGCGATAGAGACCCAGTACTTC	CASTHNSGGAIETQYF
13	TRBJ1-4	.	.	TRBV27	TGTGCCAGCAGTTTAAACTTAAGAGGAAAACTGTTTTTT	CASSLNLRGKLFF
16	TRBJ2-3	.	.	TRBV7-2	TGTGCCAGCAGCTTAGAGCGGGTCAGAGGAACAGATACGCAGTATTTT	CASSLERVRGTDTQYF
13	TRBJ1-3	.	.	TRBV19	TGTGCCAGTCCCCCGTCCTCTGGAAACACCATATATTTT	CASPPSSGNTIYF